This TCR beta chain was profiled in a study of T-cell reconstitution after alpha-beta-depleted transplantation in children. V was pared by 4 bases and J by 1 base, with 3 bases of the junction left unmatched. Germline lookup yields CDR1 SEHNR and CDR2 FQNEAQ (reference sequence). This CDR3 region has 14 residues. This clonotype was found many times. Molecular barcoding with unique molecular identifiers was used for the TCRbeta library. Each CDR3 protein gets one entry after TCRdb re-called the PCR reads with MiXCR. The sample consists of around 380,000 distinct CDR3 sequences, under 13% of them appearing once.

This clonotype was sampled from a human donor who donated a stem cell graft to a child with acute myeloid leukemia. This sequence joins TRBV7-9 and TRBJ1-1; 7 bases are shared with TRBD1. The sequencing used PBMCs from the stem cell graft donor, collected from the stem cell graft. CDR3 protein: CASSSGQKNTEAFF. In nucleotides, the CDR3 is TGTGCCAGCAGCTCGGGACAGAAGAACACTGAAGCTTTCTTT.